This T cell receptor beta chain derives from a study of CD8 T cells in Susac syndrome. CDR1 is SNHLY, CDR2 FYNNEI, per germline. This CDR3 has 13 residues. With 2 bases removed from V and 8 bases from J, the gap between germline ends came to 12 bases. Sequencing of TCR beta was performed on blood CD8+ and CD4+ T cells. Treatment-naive patients with stable or active relapsing-remitting disease were the multiple sclerosis controls. TEMRA cells were FACS-enriched, and CD8+ and CD4+ T cells were isolated negatively. Random hexamers were used to reverse transcribe the RNA input (about 0.5 to 1 ug). TCR beta CDR3 was amplified by immunoSEQ covering 54 Vbeta and 13 Jbeta. TCRdb reprocessed the immunoSEQ multiplex PCR reads via MiXCR and lists one record per CDR3 protein. The sample records 150,000 to 190,000 distinct CDR3 sequences, approximately 94% being singletons.

This sequence was found in a human donor with multiple sclerosis. The chain carries TRBV2 and TRBJ1-2, with D hard to call. Sequencing was performed on CD8+ T cells from PBMCs. CDR3 loop: CASSETGYYGYTF. The CDR3 DNA sequence: TGTGCCAGCAGTGAAACGGGATATTACGGCTACACCTTC.